This T cell receptor (beta chain) was obtained from a study of control samples from healthy donors and cancer patients. Here immunoSEQ multiplex PCR was the method, and the copy in TCRdb shows in-frame clones only, minus some. The data contain approximately 58,000 clones, 75% to 90% of them singletons. The CDR3 spans 14 residues. The germline gives CDR1 SEHNR, CDR2 FQNEAQ (reference sequence). Trimming took off 5 bases at V and 6 bases at J, with 17 bases between the two ends. This chain connects TRBV7-9 to TRBJ2-7, with D maybe TRBD2 (5 bases). The specimen sequenced was PBMCs. The TCR comes from a man in his sixties with head and neck cancer. The CDR3 loop is CASSLRSSSGEQYF. CDR3 coding DNA: TGTGCCAGCAGCCTGAGGTCTAGCAGCGGCGAGCAGTACTTC.